The clone carrying this T cell receptor (beta chain) was seen just once. This specimen comes from a study of T cells in tumors after PD-1 blockade. Study-level information: Patients had no prior checkpoint blockade, systemic immunosuppressants, or anti-cancer therapy within 4 weeks. A subset received ongoing vismodegib 150 mg daily alongside anti-PD-1 therapy. On average, peripheral blood gave about 120,000 TCR templates and under 40,000 unique clonotypes.

V dropped 6 bases and J dropped 7; count of bases not matched to a gene: 5. There are 14 residues in the CDR3. CDR1 and CDR2 (germline): LNHDA, SQIVND (reference sequence). Data came from immunoSEQ multiplex PCR; TCRdb stores just in-frame clones and leaves some out. The sample shows fewer than 15,000 clones, over 70% of them seen only once. The V and J genes are TRBV19 and TRBJ1-6; 8 positions agree with TRBD1. The clonotype originates from a human donor with basal cell carcinoma. The sample consisted of PBMCs, taken after anti-PD-1 treatment. CDR3 sequence: CASSRTGKNSPLHF. The CDR3 DNA is TGTGCCAGTAGCCGGACAGGGAAGAATTCACCCCTCCACTTT.